This is a list of T cell receptor beta chains from one sample in a study of blood T cell repertoires in COVID-19. The method was immunoSEQ multiplex PCR; TCRdb's version includes in-frame clones alone and lacks a portion of them. The table has about 70,000 clones, about nine tenths seen once. Input material: peripheral blood. The origin of the receptors is a man aged 45 to 65 with acute or convalescent COVID-19. Both conserved end residues are part of each CDR3. D genes are given only for firm matches. Clone sizes are given selectively: once, few, many, or a class where the clone is expanded.

v_gene: TRBV16
abundance: -
j_gene: TRBJ1-2
d_gene: TRBD1
CDR3aa: CASSQSRQGAYGYTF
CDR3nt: TGTGCCAGCAGCCAATCCCGACAGGGGGCATACGGCTACACCTTC

v_gene: TRBV15
abundance: -
j_gene: TRBJ2-7
d_gene: TRBD2
CDR3aa: CATSRVGHSSGRNEQYF
CDR3nt: TGTGCCACCAGCAGAGTGGGACATTCTAGCGGGAGGAACGAGCAGTACTTC

v_gene: TRBV7-8
abundance: -
j_gene: TRBJ2-1
d_gene: -
CDR3aa: CASSLERQNGNEQFF
CDR3nt: TGTGCCAGCAGCTTAGAACGCCAAAACGGGAATGAGCAGTTCTTC

v_gene: TRBV9
abundance: -
j_gene: TRBJ2-1
d_gene: -
CDR3aa: CASSGRVGYNEQFF
CDR3nt: TGTGCCAGCAGCGGCCGGGTCGGATACAATGAGCAGTTCTTC

v_gene: TRBV7-2
abundance: -
j_gene: TRBJ1-4
d_gene: -
CDR3aa: CASSFRAVFGNEKLFF
CDR3nt: TGTGCCAGCAGCTTCAGGGCAGTCTTTGGTAATGAAAAACTGTTTTTT

v_gene: TRBV19
abundance: -
j_gene: TRBJ1-6
d_gene: TRBD1
CDR3aa: CASRMSTGDPYNSPLHF
CDR3nt: TGTGCCAGTAGGATGTCGACAGGGGACCCCTATAATTCACCCCTCCACTTT

v_gene: TRBV3-1/TRBV3-2
abundance: few
j_gene: TRBJ2-1
d_gene: -
CDR3aa: CASSPSSFEQFF
CDR3nt: TGTGCCAGCAGCCCCTCGAGTTTTGAGCAGTTCTTC

v_gene: TRBV9
abundance: -
j_gene: TRBJ1-2
d_gene: TRBD1
CDR3aa: CASSVGWRDRSSGYTF
CDR3nt: TGTGCCAGCAGCGTAGGTTGGCGGGACAGGTCGAGCGGATACACCTTC

v_gene: TRBV29-1
abundance: -
j_gene: TRBJ2-7
d_gene: TRBD2
CDR3aa: CSVRTSGSPKQYF
CDR3nt: TGCAGCGTTCGAACTAGCGGGAGTCCTAAGCAGTACTTC

v_gene: TRBV5-1
abundance: -
j_gene: TRBJ1-5
d_gene: TRBD1
CDR3aa: CASSQGQGNQPQHF
CDR3nt: TGCGCCAGCAGCCAGGGACAGGGCAATCAGCCCCAGCATTTT

v_gene: TRBV7-6
abundance: -
j_gene: TRBJ2-5
d_gene: -
CDR3aa: CASSLDLVSGWETQYF
CDR3nt: TGTGCCAGCAGCTTAGACCTCGTTAGCGGATGGGAGACCCAGTACTTC

v_gene: TRBV10-3
abundance: -
j_gene: TRBJ1-3
d_gene: -
CDR3aa: CAISLEFPGNTIYF
CDR3nt: TGTGCCATCAGTTTAGAATTCCCTGGAAACACCATATATTTT

v_gene: TRBV4-1
abundance: -
j_gene: TRBJ1-5
d_gene: -
CDR3aa: CASSRQGSNQPQHF
CDR3nt: TGCGCCAGCAGCAGGCAGGGTAGCAATCAGCCCCAGCATTTT

v_gene: TRBV19
abundance: -
j_gene: TRBJ2-3
d_gene: -
CDR3aa: CASRTTTQGPGDTQYF
CDR3nt: TGTGCCAGTAGAACAACTACACAGGGTCCGGGAGATACGCAGTATTTT

v_gene: TRBV6-1
abundance: -
j_gene: TRBJ2-3
d_gene: -
CDR3aa: CASSELAGPTDTQYF
CDR3nt: TGTGCCAGCAGTGAATTGGCGGGGCCCACAGATACGCAGTATTTT

v_gene: TRBV18
abundance: -
j_gene: TRBJ1-4
d_gene: -
CDR3aa: CASSPPYGRGGEKLFF
CDR3nt: TGTGCCAGCTCACCACCGTACGGCAGGGGAGGGGAAAAACTGTTTTTT

v_gene: TRBV27
abundance: -
j_gene: TRBJ2-7
d_gene: TRBD1
CDR3aa: CASSLSFTGEYEQYF
CDR3nt: TGTGCCAGCAGTTTATCGTTTACAGGGGAATACGAGCAGTACTTC

v_gene: TRBV4-1
abundance: -
j_gene: TRBJ2-1
d_gene: -
CDR3aa: CASSQEIRTNYNEQFF
CDR3nt: TGCGCCAGCAGCCAAGAGATCCGGACTAACTACAATGAGCAGTTCTTC

v_gene: TRBV24-1
abundance: -
j_gene: TRBJ2-6
d_gene: TRBD1
CDR3aa: CATSESTGQGISGANVLTF
CDR3nt: TGTGCCACCAGTGAATCTACGGGACAGGGGATCTCTGGGGCCAACGTCCTGACTTTC

v_gene: TRBV21-1
abundance: -
j_gene: TRBJ1-5
d_gene: -
CDR3aa: CASSKKGQGSTRQPQHF
CDR3nt: TGTGCCAGCAGCAAAAAGGGACAGGGGTCAACGCGGCAGCCCCAGCATTTT

v_gene: TRBV28
abundance: -
j_gene: TRBJ1-4
d_gene: -
CDR3aa: CASHGEGSINEKLFF
CDR3nt: TGTGCCAGCCATGGGGAGGGATCCATTAATGAAAAACTGTTTTTT

v_gene: TRBV19
abundance: -
j_gene: TRBJ2-5
d_gene: TRBD2
CDR3aa: CASSIDRAGEGETQYF
CDR3nt: TGTGCCAGTAGTATAGATCGAGCGGGAGAGGGGGAGACCCAGTACTTC

v_gene: TRBV28
abundance: -
j_gene: TRBJ1-5
d_gene: -
CDR3aa: CASSPGRSLGGQPQHF
CDR3nt: TGTGCCAGCAGTCCGGGTCGGTCCCTCGGGGGTCAGCCCCAGCATTTT

v_gene: TRBV28
abundance: -
j_gene: TRBJ2-1
d_gene: TRBD2
CDR3aa: CASSRPTSGGHEQFF
CDR3nt: TGTGCCAGCAGTCGCCCGACTAGCGGGGGGCATGAGCAGTTCTTC

v_gene: TRBV28
abundance: -
j_gene: TRBJ1-3
d_gene: -
CDR3aa: CASSFFVGQKGNTIYF
CDR3nt: TGTGCCAGCAGTTTTTTTGTGGGGCAGAAAGGAAACACCATATATTTT

v_gene: TRBV5-1
abundance: -
j_gene: TRBJ2-7
d_gene: TRBD2
CDR3aa: CASSFGLAGYEQYF
CDR3nt: TGCGCCAGCAGTTTTGGACTAGCGGGTTACGAGCAGTACTTC